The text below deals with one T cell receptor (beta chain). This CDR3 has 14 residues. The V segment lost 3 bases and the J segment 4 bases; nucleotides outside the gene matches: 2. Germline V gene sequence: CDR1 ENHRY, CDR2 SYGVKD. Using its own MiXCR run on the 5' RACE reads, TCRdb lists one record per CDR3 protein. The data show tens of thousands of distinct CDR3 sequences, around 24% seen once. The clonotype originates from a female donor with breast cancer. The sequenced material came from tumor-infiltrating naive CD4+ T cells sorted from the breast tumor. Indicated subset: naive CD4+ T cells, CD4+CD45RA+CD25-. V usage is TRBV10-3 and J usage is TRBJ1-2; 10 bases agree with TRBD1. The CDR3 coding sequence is TGTGCCATCAGTGACGGGACAGGGGCCTATGGCTACACCTTC. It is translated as CAISDGTGAYGYTF.